Following are 25 T cell receptor beta chains from one sample sequenced in a study of blood T cells in healthy people across ages. A J-beta primer mix and a sample-barcoded 5' primer were used in a second PCR of about 7 to 12 cycles. In TCRdb, the 5' RACE reads were re-called with MiXCR into one record per CDR3 protein. The table includes some 710,000 distinct CDR3 sequences, 22% detected once. Sample: blood. These receptors were collected from a man between 70 and 80 years old in good health.

This chain joins TRBV27 and TRBJ2-1; perhaps TRBD2 as D (5 bases). Germline V gives CDR1 MNHEY, CDR2 SMNVEV (reference sequence). The length of the CDR3 is 16 residues. V lost 3 bases and J 1 base, leaving 13 bases between the germline ends. The CDR3: CASSFGVARSYNEQFF. CDR3 sequence (DNA): TGTGCCAGCAGTTTCGGGGTAGCGCGATCCTACAATGAGCAGTTCTTC.

This clonotype was detected only a few times. The chain carries TRBV19 and TRBJ1-1, with D perhaps matching TRBD1 (5 bases). The CDR3 spans 16 residues. The V gene's germline CDR1 is LNHDA and CDR2 SQIVND (reference sequence). V was cut by 0 bases and J by 0 bases, with 11 bases left in between. The CDR3 sequence: CASSIDAGLLNTEAFF. The CDR3 nucleotides are TGTGCCAGTAGTATAGATGCAGGGCTCCTGAACACTGAAGCTTTCTTT.

The CDR3 spells CSASATSFGYNEQFF. The CDR3 DNA is TGCAGTGCTAGCGCAACTAGCTTCGGGTACAATGAGCAGTTCTTC. V and J are TRBV20-1 and TRBJ2-7, with D possibly TRBD2 on 6 matching bases. The end of the DNA is better explained by TRBJ2-1, so the J call may be wrong. CDR3 size: 15 residues. Germline CDR1 DFQATT, CDR2 SNEGSKA (reference sequence).

This chain connects TRBV2 to TRBJ1-4; the D is unclear. V gave up 7 bases and J gave up 4 bases, with 10 bases separating them. CDR1 and CDR2 (germline): SNHLY, FYNNEI. The CDR3 extends over 13 amino acids. The CDR3 region is CASMVQSNEKLFF. CDR3 in DNA: TGTGCCAGCATGGTACAGAGTAATGAAAAACTGTTTTTT.

The chain carries TRBV29-1 and TRBJ2-7; D might be TRBD1 (6 bases). The CDR3 consists of 12 residues. Trimming took 6 bases from V and 3 from J, leaving 12 bases between them. Germline-derived CDR1 and CDR2 are SQVTM and ANQGSEA. The CDR3: CSVTQGHYEQYF. The DNA for the CDR3 is TGCAGCGTCACCCAGGGGCACTACGAGCAGTACTTC.

This clonotype was recorded at least ten times. This chain joins TRBV29-1 and TRBJ1-3, with D hard to call. V was pared by 5 bases and J by 0 bases, with 5 bases between. CDR3 length: 12 amino acids. Germline assignment: CDR1 SQVTM and CDR2 ANQGSEA. The CDR3 nucleotides read TGCAGCGTTAGTAGCTCTGGAAACACCATATATTTT. Translation gives CSVSSSGNTIYF.

In regard to this clonotype: The germline gene is not matched at one end of the junction; a read error may be the cause. The chain couples TRBV10-3 to TRBJ2-7; unclear D gene. This CDR3 has 10 amino acids. Germline V gives CDR1 ENHRY, CDR2 SYGVKD. CDR3 coding DNA: TGTGCCATCAGTGAGGAGGAGTTCCTCTTC. Residues: CAISEEEFLF.

This sequence joins TRBV5-1 and TRBJ2-2; TRBD1 might be the D (6 bases). Germline V lookup: CDR1 SGHRS, CDR2 YFSETQ. The CDR3 loop spans 14 amino acids. The V end lost 7 bases, the J end lost 6 bases, and 16 bases lay between the germline ends. CDR3 residues: CASPMKGVPGELFF. CDR3 coding DNA: TGCGCCAGCCCCATGAAGGGGGTTCCCGGGGAGCTGTTTTTT.

This clonotype was found a few times. This chain joins TRBV7-3 and TRBJ2-5; D is ambiguous. The CDR3 has 10 amino acids. V gave up 2 bases and J gave up 9 bases, with 4 bases separating them. Germline V gives CDR1 SGHTA, CDR2 FQGTGA. CDR3 protein: CASSLFPQYF. CDR3 sequence (DNA): TGTGCCAGCAGCTTATTTCCCCAGTACTTC.

This clonotype has just a few counts. This chain joins TRBV18 and TRBJ1-3, with 7 bases lining up with TRBD1. J was trimmed by 0 bases and V by 4 bases; bases with no gene match: 6. Germline lookup yields CDR1 KGHSH and CDR2 LQKENI. There are 16 residues in the CDR3. The CDR3 DNA reads TGTGCCAGCTCACAAGACAGGGCGATCTCTGGAAACACCATATATTTT. Its protein product is CASSQDRAISGNTIYF.

This clonotype came up many times. V usage is TRBV7-2 and J usage is TRBJ1-5; D is uncertain. The length of the CDR3 is 13 residues. From germline, CDR1 is SGHTA and CDR2 FQGNSA. With 3 bases removed from V and 5 bases from J, the gap between germline ends came to 8 bases. The CDR3 DNA is TGTGCCAGCAGCTTTGACGGGGATCAGCCCCAGCATTTT. Its translation: CASSFDGDQPQHF.

This clonotype came up a few times. This chain joins TRBV7-2 and TRBJ1-2, with 7 bases fitting TRBD1. The germline V gene encodes CDR1 SGHTA and CDR2 FQGNSA. Trimming took 5 bases from V and 4 from J; bases not matched to a gene: 10. The CDR3 covers 15 residues. The CDR3 sequence is CASSGQVELPYGYTF. Here the CDR3 DNA reads TGTGCCAGCAGCGGACAGGTAGAACTACCCTATGGCTACACCTTC.

The chain combines TRBV4-2 with TRBJ1-5, with unresolved D. Germline lookup yields CDR1 LGHNA and CDR2 YNFKEQ. The CDR3 sequence is 14 residues long. Trimming took 2 bases from V and 3 from J, leaving 8 bases between them. CDR3: CASSQSQANQPQHF. Here the CDR3 DNA reads TGTGCCAGCAGCCAAAGCCAGGCCAATCAGCCCCAGCATTTT.

This clonotype was observed a single time. The chain combines TRBV14 with TRBJ2-5, with D unresolved. The end of the DNA aligns better with TRBJ2-7, so the J call may be wrong. CDR1 and CDR2 from the germline V gene are SGHDN and FVKESK. CDR3 length: 15 residues. The DNA of the CDR3 is TGTGCCAGCAGCCTCCCTACACCAGGTTCCTACGAGCAGTACTTC. It specifies CASSLPTPGSYEQYF.

Concerning this clonotype itself: This may stem from a read error, because a much larger clone lies one nucleotide away. The chain couples TRBV18 to TRBJ2-5; D unclear. The CDR3 sequence is 14 residues long. Germline V lookup: CDR1 KGHSH, CDR2 LQKENI. CDR3 sequence (DNA): TGTGCCGGCTCACCGAACCTCCAGCAAGAGACCCAGTACTTC. Its translation is CAGSPNLQQETQYF.

This clonotype appeared a few times. This rearrangement joins TRBV28 to TRBJ2-6; D call uncertain. The CDR3 runs 15 residues. Looked up from germline, CDR1 is MDHEN and CDR2 is SYDVKM. V lost 7 bases and J 2 bases, leaving 12 bases between the germline ends. DNA for the CDR3: TGTGCCAGCATCCCGGGTAGTGCTGGGGCCAACGTCCTGACTTTC. It yields the protein CASIPGSAGANVLTF.

V and J are TRBV4-1 and TRBJ2-3; the match to TRBD2 covers 7 bases. The CDR3 consists of 17 residues. With 0 bases clipped from V and 0 bases from J, the junction kept 6 bases outside the gene matches. Germline CDR1 is MGHRA and CDR2 is YSYEKL. CDR3 coding DNA: TGCGCCAGCAGCCAAGAACGCGGGGGACGCAGCACAGATACGCAGTATTTT. Encoded protein: CASSQERGGRSTDTQYF.

This clonotype was counted at least ten times. The V gene is TRBV7-6, the J gene TRBJ1-5, with a tentative D call TRBD1 (5 bases). V was shortened by 5 bases and J by 4 bases, with 9 bases between the two germline ends. Looked up from germline, CDR1 is SGHVS and CDR2 is FNYEAQ. The CDR3 consists of 13 residues. CDR3 protein: CASSPQENQPQHF. The DNA of the CDR3 is TGTGCCAGCAGCCCACAGGAAAATCAGCCCCAGCATTTT.

This clonotype has only a few counts. The chain uses TRBV9 and TRBJ1-1; 7 positions agree with TRBD1. The length of the CDR3 is 15 residues. V was clipped by 4 bases and J by 7 bases; unmatched bases: 13. CDR1 and CDR2 from the germline V gene are SGDLS and YYNGEE. CDR3 DNA: TGTGCCAGCAGCCCGCGGGACAGACGAGCCTTTGAAGCTTTCTTT. It yields the protein CASSPRDRRAFEAFF.

The V call is TRBV29-1, the J call TRBJ2-5; 15 bases align to TRBD2. Germline V gives CDR1 SQVTM, CDR2 ANQGSEA. Trimming took 3 bases from V and 1 from J; bases not matched to a gene: 6. The CDR3 is 17 residues long. CDR3 loop: CSVEGTSGRITQETQYF. CDR3 bases: TGCAGCGTTGAGGGGACTAGCGGGAGGATAACCCAAGAGACCCAGTACTTC.

This clonotype showed up just a few times. The gene calls are TRBV20-1 and TRBJ2-1, with TRBD1 matching 7 bases. Germline values: CDR1 DFQATT, CDR2 SNEGSKA (reference sequence). Trimming removed 6 bases from V and 10 bases from J; junction bases left unmatched: 15. The CDR3 spans 14 residues. The CDR3 DNA reads as TGCAGTGCCTCCTCCGGACAGGCCTATAGGGAGCAGTTCTTC. Its protein product is CSASSGQAYREQFF.

This chain uses TRBV29-1 with TRBJ2-2; D remains unclear. This CDR3 has 14 amino acids. Germline V gene lookup returns CDR1 SQVTM and CDR2 ANQGSEA. V was clipped by 2 bases and J by 4 bases, with 11 bases between them. The CDR3 nucleotides read TGCAGCGTTGAACCTAGAAGGAGCACCGGGGAGCTGTTTTTT. Protein product: CSVEPRRSTGELFF.

Many counts were recorded for this clonotype. The CDR3 bases are TGTGCCAGCAGCTTATCGATCACTGGGAATGAGCAGTTCTTC. It codes for CASSLSITGNEQFF. The chain recombines TRBV7-9 with TRBJ2-1; D gene unclear. Germline V gives CDR1 SEHNR, CDR2 FQNEAQ (reference sequence). V lost 2 bases to trimming and J lost 7 bases, with 12 bases between them. This CDR3 spans 14 amino acids.

The chain carries TRBV10-3 and TRBJ1-5; D ambiguous. Trimming cost V 2 bases and J 0 bases, with 11 bases left between them. Germline V gene sequence: CDR1 ENHRY, CDR2 SYGVKD. The CDR3 covers 16 residues. The CDR3 sequence is CAISEVEGYSNQPQHF. CDR3 DNA: TGTGCCATCAGTGAGGTGGAGGGCTATAGCAATCAGCCCCAGCATTTT.

This clonotype was counted between two and nine times. The chain joins TRBV5-6 to TRBJ2-2; a weak D match, TRBD1 (6 bases). The V and J ends lost 3 bases and 9 bases respectively, with 12 bases between them. The CDR3 contains 13 residues. CDR1 and CDR2 from the germline V gene are SGHDT and YYEEEE. The CDR3 DNA reads as TGTGCCAGCAGCTGGAACAGGGCCCGGGAGCTGTTTTTT. Its translation is CASSWNRARELFF.